Below are 25 T cell receptor beta chains sequenced from a single sample in a study of cytomegalovirus exposure and HLA in healthy donors. The PCR had 60 Vbeta and 13 Jbeta primers. TCRdb's table, derived via immunoSEQ multiplex PCR, lists solely in-frame clones and lacks some. The sample has around 100,000 clones; around four fifths are singletons. Input material: PBMCs. All receptors come from a man aged 35 to 55 in good health and CMV-seronegative.

This clone was picked up a small number of times. V gene TRBV7-9 combines with J gene TRBJ1-2; TRBD1 aligns across 7 bases. The CDR3 is made up of 14 amino acids. From germline, CDR1 is SEHNR and CDR2 FQNEAQ (reference sequence). Trimming cost V 3 bases and J 8 bases; bases outside gene matches: 9. As DNA, the CDR3 is TGTGCCAGCAGCTTGGAAGTGGACAGGCGGGGCTACACCTTC. This translates into CASSLEVDRRGYTF.

The genes are TRBV11-2 and TRBJ2-5, with D maybe TRBD2 (6 bases). Trimming took 2 bases from V and 4 from J, leaving 14 bases between them. This CDR3 spans 15 amino acids. Germline CDR1 SGHAT, CDR2 FQNNGV. The CDR3 here is CASSLRLEEGETQYF. CDR3 bases: TGTGCCAGCAGCTTAAGGCTAGAGGAGGGAGAGACCCAGTACTTC.

The count of this clone is one. The J gene is TRBJ2-7, the V gene TRBV30; no clear D gene. This CDR3 contains 12 residues. Looked up from germline, CDR1 is GTSNPN and CDR2 is SVGIG (reference sequence). Trimming took 4 bases from V and 3 from J, leaving 10 bases between them. DNA for the CDR3: TGTGCCTGGATCACAGACGGCTACGAGCAGTACTTC. It translates to CAWITDGYEQYF.

This clone was counted a few times. V gene TRBV6-6 combines with J gene TRBJ1-1; no clear D. The V end lost 7 bases, the J end lost 8 bases, and 17 bases lay between the germline ends. Per the germline V gene, CDR1 is MNHNY and CDR2 is SVGAGI (reference sequence). The CDR3 totals 13 residues. CDR3 nucleotide sequence: TGTGCCAGCATGAGACCCCAAGGAGGGGAAGCTTTCTTT. Translation gives CASMRPQGGEAFF.

This chain connects TRBV6-5 to TRBJ1-1; D is unresolved. The CDR3 is 13 residues long. V was shortened by 0 bases and J by 12 bases, with 14 bases between the two germline ends. Germline CDR1 is MNHEY and CDR2 is SVGAGI. Here the CDR3 reads CASSYSWPSSTFF. The CDR3 DNA is TGTGCCAGCAGTTACTCGTGGCCGTCAAGTACTTTCTTT.

This clone was recorded only once. The gene calls are TRBV5-5 and TRBJ2-5; 9 positions match TRBD1. After removal of 0 bases from V and 5 bases from J, the junction contained 2 bases not matched to a gene. Looked up from germline, CDR1 is SGHKS and CDR2 is YYEKEE (reference sequence). This CDR3 has 14 residues. CDR3 bases: TGTGCCAGCAGCTTGGCGACAGGGGGGGAGACCCAGTACTTC. Amino acids: CASSLATGGETQYF.

V and J are TRBV10-3 and TRBJ2-7; 10 positions agree with TRBD1. The CDR3 consists of 14 residues. Losses at the gene ends were 4 bases for V and 9 bases for J; bases not matched to a gene: 9. The V gene's germline CDR1 is ENHRY and CDR2 SYGVKD. As DNA, the CDR3 is TGTGCCATCAGTGCTGGGACAGGGGAGTGGGGGCAGTACTTC. Protein: CAISAGTGEWGQYF.

The rearrangement links TRBV7-9 to TRBJ2-3; 10 bases align to TRBD2. Germline-derived CDR1 and CDR2 are SEHNR and FQNEAQ (reference sequence). Unmatched junction bases numbered 6, after V lost 5 bases and J lost 1 base. CDR3 length: 16 residues. The CDR3 here is CASSTSLAGGTDTQYF. The CDR3, as DNA: TGTGCCAGCAGCACTAGTCTAGCGGGGGGCACAGATACGCAGTATTTT.

V is TRBV29-1 and J is TRBJ2-2; D might be TRBD2 (5 bases). CDR3 length equals 13 residues. The germline V gene has CDR1 SQVTM and CDR2 ANQGSEA. V was cut by 4 bases and J by 7 bases, with 13 bases left in between. As DNA, the CDR3 is TGCAGCGTTGGTGAGGGATCAAGCGGGGAGCTGTTTTTT. Translating gives CSVGEGSSGELFF.

The chain is built from TRBV5-1 and TRBJ2-1; TRBD1 aligns across 8 bases. CDR1 SGHRS and CDR2 YFSETQ come from the germline V gene. This CDR3 is 14 amino acids long. The V and J ends lost 6 bases and 2 bases, in that order; junction bases with no gene match: 4. This CDR3 reads CASNRGQAYNEQFF. DNA of the CDR3: TGCGCCAGCAATAGGGGACAGGCCTACAATGAGCAGTTCTTC.

A few counts support this clone. CDR3 bases: TGTGCCATCAGTGATTACGGGGGGGCCAACACCGGGGAGCTGTTTTTT. It encodes CAISDYGGANTGELFF. The J gene is TRBJ2-2, the V gene TRBV10-3, with 8 bases that match TRBD2. This CDR3 spans 16 amino acids. Germline V gene data show CDR1 as ENHRY and CDR2 as SYGVKD. With 3 bases clipped from V and 2 bases from J, the junction kept 5 bases outside the gene matches.

This chain links TRBV28 with TRBJ1-1; a possible D gene is TRBD1 (6 bases). The CDR3 has 15 amino acids. V was shortened by 5 bases and J by 5 bases, with 18 bases between the two germline ends. The germline V gene encodes CDR1 MDHEN and CDR2 SYDVKM. This chain's CDR3 is CASSEHTGSGTEAFF. CDR3 DNA sequence: TGTGCCAGCAGTGAACATACAGGGAGCGGTACTGAAGCTTTCTTT.

This chain connects TRBV7-9 to TRBJ1-4; possibly TRBD1 for D (5 bases). In germline, CDR1 is SEHNR, CDR2 FQNEAQ (reference sequence). V lost 3 bases and J lost 0, with 14 bases in between. The CDR3 extends over 17 amino acids. In DNA form, the CDR3 reads TGTGCCAGCAGCTTTAGTCAGGGAACCGCAACTAATGAAAAACTGTTTTTT. This encodes CASSFSQGTATNEKLFF.

The V and J genes are TRBV28 and TRBJ2-7; tentatively, D is TRBD2 (5 bases). From germline, CDR1 is MDHEN and CDR2 SYDVKM. CDR3 length: 14 residues. V dropped 5 bases and J dropped 3 bases, with 14 bases sitting between them. The CDR3 DNA follows: TGTGCCAGCAGTCCCCCGAGGGCCAACTACGAGCAGTACTTC. This gives the protein CASSPPRANYEQYF.

V usage is TRBV18 and J usage is TRBJ2-3, with D perhaps matching TRBD1 (6 bases). The CDR3 is 15 amino acids. V lost 0 bases and J lost 2, with 9 bases in between. Germline CDR1 and CDR2: KGHSH and LQKENI. Written as DNA, the CDR3 is TGTGCCAGCTCACCACCAAACAGGGCCACAGATACGCAGTATTTT. Translation gives CASSPPNRATDTQYF.

This chain connects TRBV28 to TRBJ2-7; maybe TRBD2 (7 bases). The V gene's germline CDR1 is MDHEN and CDR2 SYDVKM. Trimming took off 6 bases at V and 3 bases at J, with 15 bases between the two ends. CDR3 length: 14 amino acids. The CDR3 sequence: CASSSPAGHYEQYF. The CDR3 DNA is TGTGCCAGCAGCTCCCCAGCGGGACACTACGAGCAGTACTTC.

This rearrangement joins TRBV30 to TRBJ2-7; 9 positions match TRBD2. Germline V gene data show CDR1 as GTSNPN and CDR2 as SVGIG (reference sequence). V lost 0 bases to trimming and J lost 5 bases; unmatched junction nucleotides: 8. The CDR3 sequence is 15 residues long. CDR3 residues: CAWSVLAGGLNEQYF. The DNA for the CDR3 is TGTGCCTGGAGTGTGCTTGCGGGGGGGCTCAACGAGCAGTACTTC.

There are a few counts of this clone. This chain joins TRBV7-9 and TRBJ1-2; 7 bases line up with TRBD1. Per germline, CDR1 SEHNR and CDR2 FQNEAQ (reference sequence). The CDR3 covers 14 residues. Trimming cost V 6 bases and J 5 bases; bases outside gene matches: 9. CDR3 nucleotides: TGTGCCAGCAGATCCGGGACAGTGATATATGGCTACACCTTC. It yields the protein CASRSGTVIYGYTF.

J is TRBJ1-6 and V is TRBV9; D ambiguous. From germline, CDR1 is SGDLS and CDR2 YYNGEE. With 0 bases removed from V and 7 bases from J, the gap between germline ends came to 8 bases. There are 14 residues in the CDR3. DNA of the CDR3: TGTGCCAGCAGCGTAGAAAGCGAGAATTCACCCCTCCACTTT. This gives the protein CASSVESENSPLHF.

The chain has TRBV7-8 and TRBJ2-2, with D possibly matching TRBD1 (5 bases). Trimming removed 1 base from V and 4 bases from J, with 10 bases in between. The CDR3 sequence is 15 residues long. CDR1 and CDR2 from the germline V gene are SGHVS and FQNEAQ. In DNA, the CDR3 is TGTGCCAGCAGCTTAGTGGTCAGGGTCACCGGGGAGCTGTTTTTT. This translates into CASSLVVRVTGELFF.

This clone was seen a few times. This rearrangement joins TRBV6-1 to TRBJ1-5; 7 positions match TRBD1. The germline V gene has CDR1 MNHNS and CDR2 SASEGT. Germline trimming cut 6 bases from V and 6 bases from J; bases unmatched to any gene: 11. The CDR3 runs to 15 residues. CDR3 DNA: TGTGCCAGCAGCGGGACAGAGGGCAAGACTCAGCCCCAGCATTTT. Residues: CASSGTEGKTQPQHF.

The V and J genes are TRBV5-1 and TRBJ2-1; 9 bases are a match to TRBD1. The germline CDR1 and CDR2 sequences are SGHRS and YFSETQ. Trimming at V came to 5 bases and at J to 7 bases, leaving 10 bases not matched to a gene. There are 15 residues in the CDR3. The CDR3 reads CASSDTGGGRNEQFF. DNA for the CDR3: TGCGCCAGCAGTGATACAGGGGGCGGTAGGAATGAGCAGTTCTTC.

The rearrangement uses TRBV7-9 and TRBJ2-1; 11 bases line up with TRBD2. Germline CDR1 reads SEHNR; CDR2 reads FQNEAQ (reference sequence). The CDR3 loop spans 15 amino acids. Germline trimming cut 1 base from V and 8 bases from J; bases unmatched to any gene: 4. CDR3 nucleotide sequence: TGTGCCAGCAGCTTAGTTGTTAGCGGGGGGGATGAGCAGTTCTTC. The encoded protein is CASSLVVSGGDEQFF.

The chain employs TRBV19 and TRBJ2-5; D may be TRBD1 (6 bases). The V gene's germline CDR1 is LNHDA and CDR2 SQIVND (reference sequence). The V gene lost 3 bases and the J gene lost 4 bases, with 12 bases spanning the gap. The CDR3 covers 14 residues. CDR3 amino acids: CASSMMGALETQYF. CDR3 DNA sequence: TGTGCCAGTAGTATGATGGGGGCGTTAGAGACCCAGTACTTC.

This chain joins TRBV5-5 and TRBJ2-7, with 7 bases identical to TRBD1. The V gene end was trimmed by 0 bases and the J gene end by 0 bases; junction bases not matched to a gene: 6. The length of the CDR3 is 16 residues. Per germline, CDR1 SGHKS and CDR2 YYEKEE (reference sequence). For the CDR3, the DNA is TGTGCCAGCAGCTTGGGCCACAGGGACAGCTCCTACGAGCAGTACGTC. Its protein is CASSLGHRDSSYEQYV.